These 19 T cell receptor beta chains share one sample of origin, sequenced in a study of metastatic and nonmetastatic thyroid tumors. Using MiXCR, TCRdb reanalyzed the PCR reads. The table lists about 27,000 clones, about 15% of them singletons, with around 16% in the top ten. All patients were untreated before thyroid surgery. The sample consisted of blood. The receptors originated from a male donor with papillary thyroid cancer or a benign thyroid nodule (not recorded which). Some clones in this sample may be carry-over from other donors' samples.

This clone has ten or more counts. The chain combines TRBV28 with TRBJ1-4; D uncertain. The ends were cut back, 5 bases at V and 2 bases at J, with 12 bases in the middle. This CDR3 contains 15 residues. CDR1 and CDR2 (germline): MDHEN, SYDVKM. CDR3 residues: CASSMVEDTNEKLFF. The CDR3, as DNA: TGTGCCAGCAGTATGGTGGAGGACACTAATGAAAAACTGTTTTTT.

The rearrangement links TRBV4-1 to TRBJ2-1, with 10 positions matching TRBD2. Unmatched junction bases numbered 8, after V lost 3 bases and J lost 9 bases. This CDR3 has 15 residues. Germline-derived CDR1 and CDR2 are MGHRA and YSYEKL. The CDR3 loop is CASSHGWTSGGEQFF. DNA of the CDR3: TGCGCCAGCAGCCATGGCTGGACTAGCGGCGGTGAGCAGTTCTTC.

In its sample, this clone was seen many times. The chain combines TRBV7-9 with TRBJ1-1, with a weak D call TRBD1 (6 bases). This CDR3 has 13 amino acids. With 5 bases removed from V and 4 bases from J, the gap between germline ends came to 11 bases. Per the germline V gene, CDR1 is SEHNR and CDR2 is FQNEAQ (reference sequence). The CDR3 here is CASSPGVRTEAFF. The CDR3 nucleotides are TGTGCCAGCAGCCCAGGGGTCCGCACTGAAGCTTTCTTT.

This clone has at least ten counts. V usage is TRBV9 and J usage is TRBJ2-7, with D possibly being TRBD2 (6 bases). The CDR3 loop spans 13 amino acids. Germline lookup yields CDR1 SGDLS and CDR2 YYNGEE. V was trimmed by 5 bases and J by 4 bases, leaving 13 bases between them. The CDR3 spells CASSPTGTYEQYF. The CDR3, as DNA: TGTGCCAGCAGTCCTACTGGGACTTACGAGCAGTACTTC.

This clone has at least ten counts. CDR3 sequence (DNA): TGTGCCAGCTCACCTCTAGCGGGAGTGGCAGATACGCAGTATTTT. This gives the protein CASSPLAGVADTQYF. The rearrangement uses TRBV18 and TRBJ2-3, with 10 positions matching TRBD2. Germline V CDR1 and CDR2: KGHSH, LQKENI. Unmatched junction bases numbered 4, after V lost 3 bases and J lost 4 bases. The CDR3 covers 15 residues.

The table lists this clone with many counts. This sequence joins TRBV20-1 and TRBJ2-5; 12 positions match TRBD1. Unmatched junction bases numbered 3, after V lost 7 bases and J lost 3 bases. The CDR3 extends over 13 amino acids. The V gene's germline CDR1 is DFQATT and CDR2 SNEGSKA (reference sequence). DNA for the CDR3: TGCAGTGGGGACAGGGGGCAGGAAGAGACCCAGTACTTC. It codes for CSGDRGQEETQYF.

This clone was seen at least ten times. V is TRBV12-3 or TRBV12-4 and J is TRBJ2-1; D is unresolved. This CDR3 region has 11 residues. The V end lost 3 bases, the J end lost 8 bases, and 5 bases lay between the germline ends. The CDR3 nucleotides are TGTGCCAGCAGTTTTCGAGATGAGCAGTTCTTC. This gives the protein CASSFRDEQFF.

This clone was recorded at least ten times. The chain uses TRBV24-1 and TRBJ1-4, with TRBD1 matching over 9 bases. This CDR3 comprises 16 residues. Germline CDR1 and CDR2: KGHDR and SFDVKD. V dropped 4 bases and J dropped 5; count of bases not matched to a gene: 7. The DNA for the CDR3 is TGTGCCACCAGTGACCCGTCGACAGGGGGGAATGAAAAACTGTTTTTT. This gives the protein CATSDPSTGGNEKLFF.

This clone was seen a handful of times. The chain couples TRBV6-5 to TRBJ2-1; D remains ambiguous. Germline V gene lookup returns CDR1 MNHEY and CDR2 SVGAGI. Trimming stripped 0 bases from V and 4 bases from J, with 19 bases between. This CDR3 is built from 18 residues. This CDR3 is CASSYSRSPLFIYNEQFF. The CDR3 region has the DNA TGTGCCAGCAGTTACTCTCGGTCTCCACTCTTTATTTACAATGAGCAGTTCTTC.

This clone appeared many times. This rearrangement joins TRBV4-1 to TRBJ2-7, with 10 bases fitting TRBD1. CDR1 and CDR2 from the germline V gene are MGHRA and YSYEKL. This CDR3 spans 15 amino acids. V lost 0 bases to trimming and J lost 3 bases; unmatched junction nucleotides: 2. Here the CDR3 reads CASSQERDRGYEQYF. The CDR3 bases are TGCGCCAGCAGCCAAGAACGGGACAGGGGCTACGAGCAGTACTTC.

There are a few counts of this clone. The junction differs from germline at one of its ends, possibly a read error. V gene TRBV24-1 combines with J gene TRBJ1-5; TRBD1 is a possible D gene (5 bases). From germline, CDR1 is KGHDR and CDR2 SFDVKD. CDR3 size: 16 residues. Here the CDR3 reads CANSDPTWGINQPQHF. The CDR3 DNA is TGTGCCAACAGTGATCCCACGTGGGGGATCAATCAGCCCCAGCATTTT.

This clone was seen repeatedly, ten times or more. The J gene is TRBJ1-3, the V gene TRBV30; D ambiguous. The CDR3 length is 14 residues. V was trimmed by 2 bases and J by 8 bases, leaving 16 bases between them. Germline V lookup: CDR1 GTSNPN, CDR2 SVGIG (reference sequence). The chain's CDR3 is CAWSILGGVDTIYF. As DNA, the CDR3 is TGTGCCTGGAGTATTTTGGGTGGAGTAGACACCATATATTTT.

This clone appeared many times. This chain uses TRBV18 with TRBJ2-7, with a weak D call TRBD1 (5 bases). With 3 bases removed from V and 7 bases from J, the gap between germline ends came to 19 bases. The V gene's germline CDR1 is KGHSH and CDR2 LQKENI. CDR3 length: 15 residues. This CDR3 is CASSPTSHLRGEQYF. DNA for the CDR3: TGTGCCAGCTCACCGACATCACACCTAAGGGGAGAGCAGTACTTC.

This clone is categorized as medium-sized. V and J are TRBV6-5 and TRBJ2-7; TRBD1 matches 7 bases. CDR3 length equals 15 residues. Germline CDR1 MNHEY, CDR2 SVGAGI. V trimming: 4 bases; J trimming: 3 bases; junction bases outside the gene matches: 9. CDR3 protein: CASSSSTGQGYEQYF. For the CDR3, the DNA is TGTGCCAGCAGTTCCTCGACAGGGCAGGGCTACGAGCAGTACTTC.

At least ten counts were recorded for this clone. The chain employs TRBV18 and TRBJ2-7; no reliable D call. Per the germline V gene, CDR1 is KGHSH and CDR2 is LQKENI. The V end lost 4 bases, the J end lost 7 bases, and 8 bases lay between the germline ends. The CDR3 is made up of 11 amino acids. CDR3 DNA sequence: TGTGCCAGCTCACAGGGTGGTGAGCAGTACTTC. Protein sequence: CASSQGGEQYF.

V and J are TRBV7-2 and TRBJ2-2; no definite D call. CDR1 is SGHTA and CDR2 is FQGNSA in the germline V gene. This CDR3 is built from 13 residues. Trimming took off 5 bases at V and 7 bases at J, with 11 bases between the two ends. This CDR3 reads CASSRITGGELFF. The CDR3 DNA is TGTGCCAGCAGCCGAATAACCGGCGGGGAGCTGTTTTTT.

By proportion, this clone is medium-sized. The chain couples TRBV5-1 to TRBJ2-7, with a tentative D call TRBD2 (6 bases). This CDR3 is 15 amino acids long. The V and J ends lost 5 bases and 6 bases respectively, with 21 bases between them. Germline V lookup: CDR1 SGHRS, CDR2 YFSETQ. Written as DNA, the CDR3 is TGCGCCAGCAGTATACGGGAGTCGGGGTCCGCCGAGCAGTACTTC. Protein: CASSIRESGSAEQYF. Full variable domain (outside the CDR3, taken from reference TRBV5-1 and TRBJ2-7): KAGVTQTPRYLIKTRGQQVTLSCSPISGHRSVSWYQQTPGQGLQFLFEYFSETQRNKGNFPGRFSGRQFSNSRSEMNVSTLELGDSALYLCASSIRESGSAEQYFGPGTRLTVT.

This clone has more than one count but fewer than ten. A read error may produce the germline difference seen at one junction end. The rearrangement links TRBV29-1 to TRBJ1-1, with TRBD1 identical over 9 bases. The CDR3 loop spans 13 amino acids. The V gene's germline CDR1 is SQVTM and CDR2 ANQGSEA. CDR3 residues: CSVSTGGNTESFF. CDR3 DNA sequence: TGCAGCGTGTCGACAGGGGGTAACACTGAATCTTTCTTT.

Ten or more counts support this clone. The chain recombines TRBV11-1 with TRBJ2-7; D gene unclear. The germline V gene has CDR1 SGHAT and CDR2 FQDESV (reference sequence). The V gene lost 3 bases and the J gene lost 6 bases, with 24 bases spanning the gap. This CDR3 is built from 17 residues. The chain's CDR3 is CASSFWVPTVLVREQYF. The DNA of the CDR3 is TGTGCCAGCAGCTTTTGGGTCCCAACCGTTTTGGTACGCGAGCAGTACTTC.